These 22 T cell receptor beta chains were all obtained from the same sample, sequenced in a study of T cell clonality in common variable immunodeficiency. Profiling relied on immunoSEQ multiplex PCR, and the TCRdb table lists in-frame clones only, not all of them. This sample carries about 42,000 clones and no singletons, and approximately 1.3% goes to the top ten. Sequencing was performed on peripheral blood mononuclear cells. These receptor sequences come from a person aged 18 to 75 in good health.

Ten or more counts support this clone. Sequencing ends 3 residues short of the CDR3 end; the germline J gene provides the rest. J is TRBJ1-6 and V is TRBV11-2; 8 nucleotides line up with TRBD1. CDR1 is SGHAT and CDR2 is FQNNGV in the germline V gene. CDR3 size: 14 residues. Trimming took 4 bases from V and 5 from J; bases not matched to a gene: 1. This CDR3 is CASSSTGDNSPLHF. The sequenced CDR3 bases are TGTGCCAGCAGCTCGACAGGGGATAATTCACCC.

This clone was recorded many times. Sequencing ends 3 residues short of the CDR3 end; the germline J gene provides the rest. The rearrangement joins TRBV20-1 to TRBJ2-5, with TRBD2 matching 7 bases. The CDR3 has 14 residues. Germline V gene data show CDR1 as DFQATT and CDR2 as SNEGSKA (reference sequence). The trim removed 0 bases at V and 3 bases at J, leaving 4 bases unmatched. CDR3 sequence reads: CSARESGMKETQYF. The CDR3 DNA, read in part, is TGCAGTGCTAGAGAAAGCGGGATGAAAGAGACC.

The table lists this clone with many counts. The CDR3 DNA, read in part, is TGTGCCAGTAGTCCAACTAGCGAAAAGGGCCTTTACAATGAG. The encoded protein is CASSPTSEKGLYNE. The CDR3, in full, reads CASSPTSEKGLYNEQFF. J is TRBJ2-1 and V is TRBV19, with TRBD2 matching 7 bases. The read falls 3 residues short of the CDR3 end, and the missing part is taken from the germline J gene. In germline, CDR1 is LNHDA, CDR2 SQIVND (reference sequence). The CDR3 is 17 amino acids. The V and J ends lost 5 bases and 4 bases, in that order; junction bases with no gene match: 14.

This clone was detected many times. Coverage ceases 3 residues before the CDR3 finishes, and the germline J gene fills in the end. V gene TRBV20-1 combines with J gene TRBJ2-2; 11 nucleotides align to TRBD2. The CDR3 runs 14 residues. Germline CDR1 DFQATT, CDR2 SNEGSKA (reference sequence). J gave up 5 bases and V 6 bases, and 5 bases lay outside the gene matches. The CDR3 bases that were read are TGCAGTGCCGTAGCGGGAGGGCTTACCGGGGAG. Translating gives CSAVAGGLTGE. The full CDR3 protein reads CSAVAGGLTGELFF.

This clone was found many times. The read falls 3 residues short of the CDR3 end, and the missing part is taken from the germline J gene. V and J are TRBV15 and TRBJ2-1; D tentatively fits TRBD1 or TRBD2 (6 bases each). V lost 9 bases to trimming and J lost 9 bases, with 18 bases between them. The CDR3 is 13 residues long. The germline gives CDR1 LNHNV, CDR2 YYDKDF (reference sequence). The CDR3 loop is CATVGGGLGEQFF. The CDR3 bases that were read are TGTGCCACGGTAGGAGGGGGATTGGGTGAG.

Regarding this clone: The sequence runs out 3 residues before the end of the CDR3; the remainder is reconstructed from the germline J gene. The genes are TRBV11-1 and TRBJ2-6; D is undetermined. The CDR3 runs to 14 residues. V was cut by 7 bases and J by 4 bases, with 11 bases left in between. Looked up from germline, CDR1 is SGHAT and CDR2 is FQDESV (reference sequence). This chain's CDR3 is CASTDQIGANVLTF. The sequenced part of the CDR3 DNA is TGTGCCAGCACCGATCAGATAGGGGCCAACGTC.

This clone was detected many times. The read ends 3 residues shy of where the CDR3 ends; the end is completed using the germline J gene. The chain combines TRBV19 with TRBJ2-7, with 9 nucleotides matching TRBD1. J lost 1 base, V lost 1 base, and 8 bases had no gene match. The germline CDR1 and CDR2 sequences are LNHDA and SQIVND (reference sequence). This CDR3 region has 17 residues. The CDR3 protein is CASSIGGTGNASYEQYF. Partial CDR3 DNA: TGTGCCAGTAGTATAGGGGGGACAGGGAATGCTTCCTACGAG.

This clone was counted ten times or more. The sequenced fragment ends 3 residues before the CDR3 boundary, so the rest is inferred from the germline J gene. The chain joins TRBV29-1 to TRBJ1-5, with a tentative D call TRBD1 (6 bases). Trimming shortened V by 2 bases and J by 5 bases, and 10 bases separated the two germline ends. From germline, CDR1 is SQVTM and CDR2 ANQGSEA. The CDR3 loop spans 13 amino acids. The part of the CDR3 DNA that was read is TGCAGCGTTGAAACAGGGCGTGATCAGCCC. Translating gives CSVETGRDQP. The CDR3 in its entirety is CSVETGRDQPQHF.

At least ten counts were recorded for this clone. The read terminates 3 residues ahead of where the CDR3 ends, so the germline J gene completes it. This chain connects TRBV5-1 to TRBJ2-1, with a weak D call TRBD2 (5 bases). CDR3 length: 13 residues. Germline assignment: CDR1 SGHRS and CDR2 YFSETQ. The V and J ends lost 0 bases and 8 bases respectively, with 9 bases between them. The DNA read from the CDR3 is TGCGCCAGCAGCTTGGCAATAGCGTATGAG. This gives the protein CASSLAIAYE. The full CDR3 is CASSLAIAYEQFF.

This clone was recorded at least ten times. The read ends 3 residues shy of where the CDR3 ends; the end is completed using the germline J gene. V and J are TRBV20-1 and TRBJ1-1; D is undetermined. Germline lookup yields CDR1 DFQATT and CDR2 SNEGSKA (reference sequence). V dropped 0 bases and J dropped 3 bases, with 5 bases sitting between them. CDR3 size: 12 residues. The CDR3 sequence: CSARERDTEAFF. The sequenced part of the CDR3 DNA is TGCAGTGCTAGAGAGAGGGACACTGAA.

This clone was observed a few times. Read data end 3 residues before the CDR3 end; the end is taken from the germline J gene. The chain combines TRBV5-1 with TRBJ2-5, with a tentative D call TRBD1 (6 bases). V dropped 1 base and J dropped 1 base, with 11 bases sitting between them. The CDR3 length is 15 residues. CDR1 is SGHRS and CDR2 is YFSETQ in the germline V gene. CDR3 sequence: CASSLQGSPQETQYF. The CDR3 bases that were read are TGCGCCAGCAGCTTGCAGGGGTCACCCCAAGAGACC.

To note about this clone: The DNA ends 3 residues before the CDR3 does, and the rest of the CDR3 is filled in from the germline J gene. The rearrangement joins TRBV7-2 to TRBJ1-5, with D possibly being TRBD1 (5 bases). The CDR3 loop spans 12 amino acids. CDR1 is SGHTA, CDR2 FQGNSA, per germline. V gave up 1 base and J gave up 9 bases, with 7 bases separating them. CDR3 region: CTSSLGGGPQHF. CDR3 bases read: TGTACCAGCAGCTTAGGGGGGGGGCCC.

This clone was seen at least ten times. The read ends 3 residues before the CDR3 terminus; that terminus is restored from the germline J gene. The chain uses TRBV7-9 and TRBJ1-1; unclear D gene. Looked up from germline, CDR1 is SEHNR and CDR2 is FQNEAQ (reference sequence). Trimming removed 0 bases from V and 1 base from J, with 6 bases in between. This CDR3 contains 14 residues. CDR3 DNA (partial): TGTGCCAGCAGCTTAGCGCAGAGGAACACTGAA. It translates to CASSLAQRNTE. The entire CDR3 reads CASSLAQRNTEAFF. The whole variable domain, filled in from reference TRBV7-9 and TRBJ1-1, reads DTGVSQNPRHKITKRGQNVTFRCDPISEHNRLYWYRQTLGQGPEFLTYFQNEAQLEKSRLLSDRFSAERPKGSFSTLEIQRTEQGDSAMYLCASSLAQRNTEAFFGQGTRLTVV.

This clone was detected ten times or more. The CDR3 goes on 3 residues after the read ends, and that part is filled in from the germline J gene. This sequence joins TRBV20-1 and TRBJ2-3; 7 nucleotides align to TRBD2. The CDR3 spans 15 residues. With 6 bases clipped from V and 3 bases from J, the junction kept 12 bases outside the gene matches. Germline V gives CDR1 DFQATT, CDR2 SNEGSKA (reference sequence). The part of the CDR3 DNA that was read is TGCAGTGCCCCCAGTCCCAGCGGGACGACAGATACG. Protein sequence: CSAPSPSGTTDT. The entire CDR3 sequence reads CSAPSPSGTTDTQYF.

This clone was observed at least ten times. The CDR3 end falls 3 residues outside the read, so it is completed with the germline J gene. This rearrangement joins TRBV5-4 to TRBJ1-4; maybe TRBD1 (5 bases). The CDR3 spans 15 residues. Germline CDR1 SGHNT, CDR2 YYREEE (reference sequence). Trimming pared 4 bases from V and 3 bases from J, leaving 13 bases between. CDR3 bases read: TGTGCCAGCAGCACTTTTGGAGGGGCTAATGAAAAA. It is translated as CASSTFGGANEK. The complete CDR3 reads CASSTFGGANEKLFF.

At least ten counts were recorded for this clone. The sequenced fragment ends 3 residues before the CDR3 boundary, so the rest is inferred from the germline J gene. J is TRBJ2-2 and V is TRBV7-3, with D unresolved. This CDR3 region has 14 residues. V lost 3 bases and J lost 3, with 8 bases in between. The germline V gene has CDR1 SGHTA and CDR2 FQGTGA. CDR3 bases read: TGTGCCAGCAGCTTTACCTCGGACACCGGGGAG. Protein product: CASSFTSDTGE. The CDR3 reads in full as CASSFTSDTGELFF.

This clone has a count of ten or more. The sequenced fragment ends 3 residues before the CDR3 boundary, so the rest is inferred from the germline J gene. The V and J genes are TRBV13 and TRBJ2-5; the match to TRBD1 covers 7 bases. Germline values: CDR1 PRHDT, CDR2 FYEKMQ (reference sequence). Trimming at V came to 4 bases and at J to 3 bases, leaving 8 bases not matched to a gene. CDR3 length equals 15 residues. The CDR3 reads CASSSTGDGEETQYF. The covered CDR3 bases are TGTGCCAGCAGCTCAACAGGGGACGGGGAAGAGACC.

This clone was counted only a few times. The CDR3 sequence is CASSPAQGGTDTQYF. The sequenced CDR3 bases are TGTGCCAGCTCACCAGCTCAGGGGGGCACAGATACG. V gene TRBV18 combines with J gene TRBJ2-3; 7 bases line up with TRBD1. The read ends 3 residues early relative to the CDR3; the germline J gene fills the gap. V dropped 2 bases and J dropped 1; count of bases not matched to a gene: 3. CDR1 and CDR2 (germline): KGHSH, LQKENI. CDR3 length equals 15 residues.

This clone occurred many times. The read gets to within 3 residues of the CDR3 end, and the germline J gene fills in the rest. The rearrangement uses TRBV2 and TRBJ2-1; TRBD1 matches at 7 bases. V was pared by 5 bases and J by 7 bases, with 17 bases of the junction left unmatched. Germline CDR1 and CDR2: SNHLY and FYNNEI. The CDR3 consists of 17 residues. CDR3 bases read: TGTGCCAGCAGTTCCACCCCGACAGGGACGAAGGGGAATGAG. Encoded protein: CASSSTPTGTKGNE. In full, the CDR3 reads CASSSTPTGTKGNEQFF.

This clone was observed at least ten times. Read sequence stops 3 residues before the CDR3 end, and the germline J gene provides the missing end. The chain is built from TRBV20-1 and TRBJ2-1; 11 bases align to TRBD2. Germline-derived CDR1 and CDR2 are DFQATT and SNEGSKA (reference sequence). There are 14 residues in the CDR3. The V and J ends lost 5 bases and 3 bases, in that order; junction bases with no gene match: 3. CDR3 bases read: TGCAGTGCTGTTCTAGCGGGGGGCTACAATGAG. The encoded protein is CSAVLAGGYNE. The CDR3 as a whole reads CSAVLAGGYNEQFF.

This clone was seen repeatedly, ten times or more. The read falls 3 residues short of the CDR3 end, and the missing part is taken from the germline J gene. The J gene is TRBJ2-5, the V gene TRBV20-1; TRBD2 matches 8 bases. CDR3 length: 14 residues. J gave up 2 bases and V 1 base, and 3 bases lay outside the gene matches. Germline V gives CDR1 DFQATT, CDR2 SNEGSKA (reference sequence). Incomplete CDR3 DNA: TGCAGTGCTAGAGTAGCGGGGACACAAGAGACC. Amino acids: CSARVAGTQET. The CDR3 in full is CSARVAGTQETQYF.

In this sample, this clone turned up a few times. The missing CDR3 end, 3 residues past where the read stops, is filled in from the germline J gene. The V call is TRBV7-9, the J call TRBJ1-5, with 10 bases identical to TRBD1. The germline V gene encodes CDR1 SEHNR and CDR2 FQNEAQ (reference sequence). This CDR3 spans 15 amino acids. V lost 4 bases to trimming and J lost 7 bases; unmatched junction nucleotides: 7. Partial CDR3 DNA: TGTGCCAGCAGCTCGGACAGGGGGGGTTCCCAGCCC. Its translation is CASSSDRGGSQP. The whole CDR3 sequence is CASSSDRGGSQPQHF.